This T cell receptor beta chain emerged from a study of CD8 T cells in ankylosing spondylitis. Whole-study results and caveats: Matched synovial fluid from ankylosing spondylitis patients was reported to be enriched for disease-linked clones. There was a TCR beta motif, made of fewer than 10 highly homologous variants, that appeared characteristic of ankylosing spondylitis blood.

This clonotype was seen a few times. What it binds is not known. Germline V lookup: CDR1 SGHTA, CDR2 FQGTGA. The CDR3 runs 21 residues. V was clipped by 1 base and J by 3 bases; unmatched bases: 16. TCRdb independently ran MiXCR on the 5' RACE reads; one entry per CDR3 protein. In the table there are fewer than 500,000 distinct CDR3 sequences, around 20% of which are singletons. This sequence was found in a male donor with ankylosing spondylitis. Material for sequencing was blood, either unsorted or a sorted T cell fraction (not recorded which). The V call is TRBV7-3, the J call TRBJ2-1; TRBD2 agrees at 12 bases. CDR3 amino acids: CASSLRVGRGTSGLLYNEQFF. The CDR3 DNA reads TGTGCCAGCAGCTTAAGAGTGGGTAGGGGGACTAGCGGGCTCCTCTACAATGAGCAGTTCTTC.